This passage covers 6 T cell receptor beta chains from one sample sequenced in a study of immune evolution from preneoplasia to lung adenocarcinoma. The assay was immunoSEQ multiplex PCR, and TCRdb's table has in-frame clones only and misses some. The profile covers about 5,800 clones, with 70% to 80% appearing a single time and approximately 21% taken by the ten largest. The sequenced sample was FFPE adjacent normal lung tissue. These receptors originate from a person between 60 and 80 years old with lung adenocarcinoma.

CDR3 DNA: TGTGCCAGCAGCGGAAATCCGGGACAGGACTACGAGCAGTACTTC. Residues: CASSGNPGQDYEQYF. The chain links TRBV9 to TRBJ2-7; 8 bases match TRBD1. The CDR3 has 15 residues. CDR1 is SGDLS, CDR2 YYNGEE, per germline. V lost 3 bases to trimming and J lost 3 bases; unmatched junction nucleotides: 8.

There are a few counts of this clone. The J gene is TRBJ2-3, the V gene TRBV29-1, with D perhaps TRBD1 (6 bases). CDR3 length: 15 amino acids. V lost 2 bases and J lost 1, with 13 bases in between. Per the germline V gene, CDR1 is SQVTM and CDR2 is ANQGSEA. The CDR3 spells CSVEIRGKGTDTQYF. CDR3 in DNA: TGCAGCGTTGAAATAAGGGGGAAGGGCACAGATACGCAGTATTTT.

The chain combines TRBV4-1 with TRBJ1-6, with 7 positions matching TRBD1. The CDR3 has 15 residues. The germline V gene has CDR1 MGHRA and CDR2 YSYEKL. The J segment lost 5 bases and the V segment lost 4 bases, leaving 5 bases of the junction unmatched. For the CDR3, the DNA is TGCGCCAGCAGCCCGGGACAGCAAAATAATTCACCCCTCCACTTT. Its protein is CASSPGQQNNSPLHF.

This clone was seen more than once but under ten times. The V and J genes are TRBV7-9 and TRBJ2-1, with 13 bases fitting TRBD2. CDR1 SEHNR and CDR2 FQNEAQ come from the germline V gene (reference sequence). This CDR3 comprises 14 residues. V dropped 10 bases and J dropped 5; count of bases not matched to a gene: 5. The DNA of the CDR3 is TGTGCCACCATACTAGCGGGAGGGAACAATGAGCAGTTCTTC. It yields the protein CATILAGGNNEQFF.

There are a few counts of this clone. The rearrangement links TRBV19 to TRBJ2-5; 10 nucleotides match TRBD1. The CDR3 length is 14 residues. The J segment lost 8 bases and the V segment lost 5 bases, leaving 8 bases of the junction unmatched. The germline CDR1 and CDR2 sequences are LNHDA and SQIVND (reference sequence). CDR3: CASSAGTGVGTQYF. CDR3 coding DNA: TGTGCCAGTAGTGCAGGGACAGGGGTCGGAACCCAGTACTTC.

J is TRBJ2-5 and V is TRBV11-2; D ambiguous. The ends were cut back, 5 bases at V and 2 bases at J, with 3 bases in the middle. CDR1 SGHAT and CDR2 FQNNGV come from the germline V gene. This CDR3 region has 11 residues. The CDR3 loop reads CASSPQETQYF. CDR3 bases: TGTGCCAGCAGCCCGCAAGAGACCCAGTACTTC.